The source of this TCR beta chain is a study of blood T cell repertoires in COVID-19. The CDR3 loop spans 14 amino acids. With 10 bases clipped from V and 7 bases from J, the junction kept 16 bases outside the gene matches. The V gene's germline CDR1 is MDHEN and CDR2 SYDVKM. This table comes from immunoSEQ multiplex PCR, and its TCRdb copy is limited to in-frame clones, with some not included. The repertoire holds about 94,000 clones, with roughly 70% as singletons. The sequenced sample consisted of peripheral blood. The chain recombines TRBV28 with TRBJ2-7, with 7 bases that match TRBD1. This sequence was found in a man between 65 and 80 years old with COVID-19, enrolled during active disease. Here the CDR3 reads CAISYGQVSREQYF. CDR3 DNA sequence: TGTGCCATCAGCTATGGACAGGTATCGCGGGAGCAGTACTTC.